This note documents a single TCR beta chain sequence. Antigen: not known. Genomic DNA acted as the template from which TCR beta VDJ combination and CDR3 sequence profiling were carried out. From the reads, TCRdb called clonotypes with MiXCR, one entry per CDR3 protein. The sample has roughly 250,000 distinct CDR3 sequences; around 82% are singletons. CDR1 and CDR2 from the germline V gene are MGHRA and YSYEKL. The CDR3 covers 16 residues. After removal of 5 bases from V and 6 bases from J, the junction contained 7 bases not matched to a gene. The sample comes from a study of CD8+CD57+ T cells in acquired aplastic anemia. General study points: The study identified 25 to 30 CD8+ CDR3 sequences shared by patients and controls.

Patients chosen for sequencing had shown CD8+CD57+ cell expansion by flow cytometry. The chain couples TRBV4-1 to TRBJ2-3, with 14 bases lining up with TRBD2. The clonotype comes from a human donor with aplastic anemia. The sample consisted of sorted CD4+, CD8+, or CD8+CD57+ T cells (not recorded which) from PBMCs. The CDR3: CASSEGTSGSRDTQYF. CDR3 DNA sequence: TGCGCCAGCAGCGAAGGGACTAGCGGGAGTAGGGATACGCAGTATTTT.